This is a list of T cell receptor beta chains from one sample in a study of cytomegalovirus exposure and HLA in healthy donors. TCRdb keeps only in-frame clones here, not all; method: immunoSEQ multiplex PCR. The sample records around 190,000 clones, around 81% being singletons. Sequencing was done on a sample of PBMCs. The receptor set was obtained from a man aged 40-50 years in good health and CMV-seronegative. The CDR3 runs from the conserved cysteine through the conserved F or W. A D gene is named only where the DNA matches it firmly. Only part of the rows carry a size: once, few, many, or a class if the clone is expanded.

d_gene: TRBD2; abundance: .; j_gene: TRBJ2-1; v_gene: TRBV9; CDR3aa: CASSDGGGAINEQFF; CDR3nt: TGTGCCAGCAGCGATGGCGGGGGGGCCATCAATGAGCAGTTCTTC
d_gene: .; abundance: .; j_gene: TRBJ2-2; v_gene: TRBV9; CDR3aa: CASSARTVANTGELFF; CDR3nt: TGTGCCAGCAGCGCTCGGACAGTCGCGAACACCGGGGAGCTGTTTTTT
d_gene: TRBD1; abundance: .; j_gene: TRBJ2-7; v_gene: TRBV6-1; CDR3aa: CASSEGTGAYEQYF; CDR3nt: TGTGCCAGCAGTGAAGGAACAGGGGCCTACGAGCAGTACTTC
d_gene: TRBD1; abundance: .; j_gene: TRBJ2-7; v_gene: TRBV10-1; CDR3aa: CASSTGTGSYEQYF; CDR3nt: TGCGCCAGCAGCACCGGGACAGGATCCTACGAGCAGTACTTC
d_gene: TRBD1; abundance: .; j_gene: TRBJ1-5; v_gene: TRBV4-3; CDR3aa: CASSLTGGDQPQHF; CDR3nt: TGCGCCAGCAGCCTTACAGGGGGCGATCAGCCCCAGCATTTT
d_gene: TRBD2; abundance: .; j_gene: TRBJ2-1; v_gene: TRBV7-7; CDR3aa: CASSLEREGAEQFF; CDR3nt: TGTGCCAGCAGCTTAGAGCGGGAGGGGGCTGAGCAGTTCTTC
d_gene: TRBD1; abundance: few; j_gene: TRBJ2-6; v_gene: TRBV7-9; CDR3aa: CASSRSRGFSSGANVLTF; CDR3nt: TGTGCCAGCAGCCGTTCCAGGGGGTTCTCCTCTGGGGCCAACGTCCTGACTTTC
d_gene: .; abundance: .; j_gene: TRBJ1-5; v_gene: TRBV19; CDR3aa: CASSVRPYSNQPQHF; CDR3nt: TGTGCCAGTAGTGTCAGGCCCTATAGCAATCAGCCCCAGCATTTT
d_gene: .; abundance: .; j_gene: TRBJ1-1; v_gene: TRBV19; CDR3aa: CASIARGRPNTEAFF; CDR3nt: TGTGCCAGTATCGCCAGGGGCCGGCCGAACACTGAAGCTTTCTTT
d_gene: TRBD1; abundance: .; j_gene: TRBJ2-5; v_gene: TRBV7-2; CDR3aa: CASSLQGAGETQYF; CDR3nt: TGTGCCAGCAGCTTGCAGGGGGCTGGGGAGACCCAGTACTTC
d_gene: .; abundance: .; j_gene: TRBJ1-5; v_gene: TRBV6-1; CDR3aa: CASSDAQINQPQHF; CDR3nt: TGTGCCAGCAGTGACGCTCAGATCAATCAGCCCCAGCATTTT
d_gene: .; abundance: .; j_gene: TRBJ2-7; v_gene: TRBV5-3; CDR3aa: CARSPGGNEQYF; CDR3nt: TGTGCCAGAAGCCCCGGGGGAAACGAGCAGTACTTC
d_gene: TRBD1; abundance: .; j_gene: TRBJ2-7; v_gene: TRBV6-1; CDR3aa: CASLRDRVTYEQYF; CDR3nt: TGTGCCAGTCTCCGGGACAGGGTGACCTACGAGCAGTACTTC
d_gene: TRBD1; abundance: .; j_gene: TRBJ1-2; v_gene: TRBV18; CDR3aa: CASSLTGGRYGYTF; CDR3nt: TGTGCCAGCTCCCTCACAGGGGGCCGGTATGGCTACACCTTC
d_gene: .; abundance: .; j_gene: TRBJ2-4; v_gene: TRBV5-4; CDR3aa: CASSLAGGQGKNIQYF; CDR3nt: TGTGCCAGCAGCTTGGCCGGGGGTCAAGGCAAAAACATTCAGTACTTC
d_gene: TRBD1; abundance: .; j_gene: TRBJ1-5; v_gene: TRBV15; CDR3aa: CATSSVLTGRLDQPQHF; CDR3nt: TGTGCCACCAGCTCTGTTCTGACAGGGAGGTTAGATCAGCCCCAGCATTTT
d_gene: TRBD1; abundance: .; j_gene: TRBJ2-7; v_gene: TRBV7-2; CDR3aa: CASSQRQGLEQYF; CDR3nt: TGTGCCAGCAGCCAAAGACAGGGTCTCGAGCAGTACTTC
d_gene: TRBD1; abundance: .; j_gene: TRBJ2-7; v_gene: TRBV7-2; CDR3aa: CASSPSGGFSSKQYF; CDR3nt: TGTGCCAGCAGCCCTTCAGGGGGCTTTAGTAGCAAGCAGTACTTC
d_gene: .; abundance: few; j_gene: TRBJ1-5; v_gene: TRBV19; CDR3aa: CASSIGAGNQPQHF; CDR3nt: TGTGCCAGTAGTATTGGGGCAGGCAATCAGCCCCAGCATTTT
d_gene: TRBD2; abundance: .; j_gene: TRBJ2-1; v_gene: TRBV4-3; CDR3aa: CASSPGTSGSNEQFF; CDR3nt: TGCGCCAGCAGCCCCGGGACTAGCGGGAGTAATGAGCAGTTCTTC
d_gene: TRBD1; abundance: .; j_gene: TRBJ2-7; v_gene: TRBV9; CDR3aa: CASSAQQGREQYF; CDR3nt: TGTGCCAGCAGCGCCCAACAGGGGCGGGAGCAGTACTTC
d_gene: .; abundance: .; j_gene: TRBJ2-7; v_gene: TRBV7-9; CDR3aa: CASSTRVNEQYF; CDR3nt: TGTGCCAGCAGCACCAGGGTCAACGAGCAGTACTTC
d_gene: .; abundance: .; j_gene: TRBJ2-5; v_gene: TRBV7-9; CDR3aa: CASSTYGTRWEETQYF; CDR3nt: TGTGCCAGCAGCACATATGGGACACGATGGGAAGAGACCCAGTACTTC
d_gene: TRBD1; abundance: .; j_gene: TRBJ1-1; v_gene: TRBV19; CDR3aa: CASGDRATEAFF; CDR3nt: TGTGCCAGTGGGGACAGGGCCACTGAAGCTTTCTTT